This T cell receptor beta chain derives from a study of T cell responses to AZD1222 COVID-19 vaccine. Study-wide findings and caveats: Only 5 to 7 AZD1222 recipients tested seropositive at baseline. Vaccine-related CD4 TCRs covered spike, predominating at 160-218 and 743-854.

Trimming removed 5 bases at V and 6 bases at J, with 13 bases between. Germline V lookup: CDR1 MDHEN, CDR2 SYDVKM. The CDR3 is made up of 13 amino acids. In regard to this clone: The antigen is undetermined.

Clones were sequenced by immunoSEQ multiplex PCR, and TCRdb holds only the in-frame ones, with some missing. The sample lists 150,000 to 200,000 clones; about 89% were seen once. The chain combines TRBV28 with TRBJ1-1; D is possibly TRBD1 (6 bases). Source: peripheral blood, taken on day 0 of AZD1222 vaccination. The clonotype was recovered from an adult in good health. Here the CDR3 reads CASSPTGLSEAFF. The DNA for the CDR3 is TGTGCCAGCAGTCCCACAGGGTTATCTGAAGCTTTCTTT.